A single sample gave rise to the 25 T cell receptor beta chains below, sequenced in a study of shared clonotypes between healthy human individuals. Profiled with immunoSEQ multiplex PCR; TCRdb holds only in-frame clones, not every one. The sample lists about 600,000 clones, around 97% seen once, with roughly 0.055% in the top ten. The sequencing input was naive CD4+ T cells sorted from blood. The subset is: CD45RA+ positively selected. These receptors were obtained from a young woman in good health.

CDR3 amino acids: CASSQLEVTEAFF. As DNA, the CDR3 is TGTGCCAGCAGCCAGCTCGAGGTGACTGAAGCTTTCTTT. The J gene is TRBJ1-1, the V gene TRBV7-9; D not resolved. The V end was cut by 5 bases, the J end by 5 bases, with 12 bases between. The CDR3 is 13 amino acids. Germline V gene sequence: CDR1 SEHNR, CDR2 FQNEAQ (reference sequence).

This sequence joins TRBV5-1 and TRBJ2-1; 11 bases line up with TRBD2. CDR3 length equals 16 residues. Germline loops: CDR1 SGHRS, CDR2 YFSETQ. J lost 7 bases, V lost 0 bases, and 6 bases had no gene match. The CDR3 loop is CASSLALAGVRNEQFF. The CDR3 DNA reads as TGCGCCAGCAGCTTGGCACTAGCGGGAGTAAGGAATGAGCAGTTCTTC.

V usage is TRBV14 and J usage is TRBJ1-2, with 8 nucleotides matching TRBD1. Germline CDR1 reads SGHDN; CDR2 reads FVKESK. V lost 4 bases, J lost 7 bases, and 11 bases stayed unmatched. The CDR3 runs to 15 residues. The CDR3 loop is CASSRVVQGAAGYTF. CDR3 DNA sequence: TGTGCCAGCAGCCGGGTGGTCCAGGGGGCGGCTGGCTACACCTTC.

The J gene is TRBJ1-5, the V gene TRBV28; D is uncertain. The CDR3 extends over 12 amino acids. CDR1 and CDR2 from the germline V gene are MDHEN and SYDVKM. Deletions cut 1 base from V and 11 bases from J, with 9 bases between. CDR3 region: CASSLSPRSQHF. The CDR3 DNA is TGTGCCAGCAGTTTATCCCCCCGGTCCCAGCATTTT.

V gene TRBV5-1 combines with J gene TRBJ2-3; 7 positions agree with TRBD1. CDR1 SGHRS and CDR2 YFSETQ come from the germline V gene. The CDR3 sequence is 15 residues long. Trimming took 0 bases from V and 5 from J; bases not matched to a gene: 6. CDR3 region: CASSLAQGSKDTQYF. Here the CDR3 DNA reads TGCGCCAGCAGCTTGGCACAGGGGTCGAAAGATACGCAGTATTTT.

The chain carries TRBV27 and TRBJ2-4, with a possible D match to TRBD2 (7 bases). This CDR3 comprises 15 residues. V lost 5 bases and J lost 6, with 17 bases in between. CDR1 and CDR2 (germline): MNHEY, SMNVEV (reference sequence). DNA for the CDR3: TGTGCCAGCAGTCCCTCGGGGGGCAGGGTAAACATTCAGTACTTC. Its protein product is CASSPSGGRVNIQYF.

The chain couples TRBV7-7 to TRBJ2-7, with 7 bases aligning to TRBD1. V shed 3 bases, J shed 9 bases, and the junction held 8 bases outside the gene matches. Per the germline V gene, CDR1 is SSHAT and CDR2 is FNYEAQ (reference sequence). The CDR3 contains 13 residues. The CDR3 region is CASSFTRDRGQYF. The CDR3, as DNA: TGTGCCAGCAGCTTTACCCGGGACAGAGGGCAGTACTTC.

The rearrangement uses TRBV5-1 and TRBJ1-1, with a possible D match to TRBD1 (6 bases). Germline-derived CDR1 and CDR2 are SGHRS and YFSETQ. The ends were cut back, 5 bases at V and 0 bases at J, with 14 bases in the middle. CDR3 size: 15 residues. The CDR3 loop reads CASRDSGTLNTEAFF. CDR3 nucleotide sequence: TGCGCCAGCAGGGACTCCGGGACATTGAACACTGAAGCTTTCTTT.

V and J are TRBV27 and TRBJ2-1; D perhaps matches TRBD1 (5 bases). The germline CDR1 and CDR2 sequences are MNHEY and SMNVEV (reference sequence). With 0 bases removed from V and 3 bases from J, the gap between germline ends came to 12 bases. The CDR3 runs to 16 residues. CDR3 sequence reads: CASSLSQSRDYNEQFF. CDR3 DNA: TGTGCCAGCAGTTTATCCCAATCCAGGGACTACAATGAGCAGTTCTTC.

The CDR3 DNA sequence: TGTGCCACCCTCAAGCGGAATGGAGTCAGCGGCGGGGAGCTGTTTTTT. Translation: CATLKRNGVSGGELFF. J is TRBJ2-2 and V is TRBV10-3; D is possibly TRBD2 (5 bases). CDR3 length equals 16 residues. V gave up 10 bases and J gave up 7 bases, with 25 bases separating them. Germline values: CDR1 ENHRY, CDR2 SYGVKD.

The genes are TRBV5-8 and TRBJ1-4, with no clear D. Germline V gives CDR1 SGHTS, CDR2 YDEGEE. V shed 4 bases and J shed 8 bases, with 15 bases lying between them. This CDR3 region has 14 residues. The CDR3 protein is CASSRVGRSEKLFF. The CDR3 DNA reads TGTGCCAGCAGCCGGGTTGGAAGGAGCGAAAAACTGTTTTTT.

The chain couples TRBV18 to TRBJ2-7; 7 positions match TRBD2. The germline V gene has CDR1 KGHSH and CDR2 LQKENI. The CDR3 is made up of 16 amino acids. Trimming removed 3 bases from V and 1 base from J; junction bases left unmatched: 9. As DNA, the CDR3 is TGTGCCAGCTCACCCCCCCTCGAGGGACTATCCTACGAGCAGTACTTC. Amino acid sequence: CASSPPLEGLSYEQYF.

The chain couples TRBV5-4 to TRBJ1-2; TRBD1 might be the D (5 bases). CDR3 size: 14 residues. Trimming removed 4 bases from V and 5 bases from J, with 15 bases in between. Germline loops: CDR1 SGHNT, CDR2 YYREEE (reference sequence). The CDR3 loop reads CASSAPGTEYGYTF. The CDR3 DNA reads as TGTGCCAGCAGCGCCCCCGGGACGGAATATGGCTACACCTTC.

The chain uses TRBV29-1 and TRBJ1-1; TRBD1 is a possible D gene (5 bases). The CDR3 spans 15 residues. The V gene's germline CDR1 is SQVTM and CDR2 ANQGSEA. Trimming took 6 bases from V and 1 from J, leaving 18 bases between them. CDR3 sequence (DNA): TGCAGCGTCCAAGGCCAGGGTTGGGCGAACACTGAAGCTTTCTTT. It translates to CSVQGQGWANTEAFF. Using reference TRBV29-1 and TRBJ1-1 for the parts outside the CDR3, the full variable domain is SAVISQKPSRDICQRGTSLTIQCQVDSQVTMMFWYRQQPGQSLTLIATANQGSEATYESGFVIDKFPISRPNLTFSTLTVSNMSPEDSSIYLCSVQGQGWANTEAFFGQGTRLTVV.

The rearrangement uses TRBV2 and TRBJ1-1, with D perhaps TRBD1 (6 bases). The CDR3 length is 15 residues. The germline V gene has CDR1 SNHLY and CDR2 FYNNEI. Trimming shortened V by 6 bases and J by 0 bases, and 14 bases separated the two germline ends. This CDR3 reads CASSKQGGMNTEAFF. The CDR3 DNA reads TGTGCCAGCAGCAAACAGGGAGGAATGAACACTGAAGCTTTCTTT. Full variable domain (remainder filled in from reference TRBV2 and TRBJ1-1): EPEVTQTPSHQVTQMGQEVILRCVPISNHLYFYWYRQILGQKVEFLVSFYNNEISEKSEIFDDQFSVERPDGSNFTLKIRSTKLEDSAMYFCASSKQGGMNTEAFFGQGTRLTVV.

V is TRBV5-1 and J is TRBJ2-7; 9 bases match TRBD2. CDR1 and CDR2 from the germline V gene are SGHRS and YFSETQ. Losses at the gene ends were 2 bases for V and 2 bases for J; bases not matched to a gene: 8. This CDR3 contains 16 residues. DNA for the CDR3: TGCGCCAGCAGCTTCTACCCGTCTAGCGGGACCTACGAGCAGTACTTC. Protein: CASSFYPSSGTYEQYF.

J is TRBJ1-2 and V is TRBV7-5; the table assigns TRBD1, which was not confirmed against the DNA. TRBV7-5 is a recognized pseudogene. The CDR3 length is 15 residues. The CDR3 is CVRSLGGQENNGYTF. In DNA, the CDR3 is TGTGTCAGAAGCTTAGGGGGACAGGAAAATAATGGCTACACCTTC.

The gene calls are TRBV7-2 and TRBJ1-5; D is perhaps TRBD1 (5 bases). Germline loops: CDR1 SGHTA, CDR2 FQGNSA. The V gene lost 1 base and the J gene lost 0 bases, with 10 bases spanning the gap. The CDR3 covers 16 residues. CDR3 DNA: TGTGCCAGCAGCTTAGGGGGGGATTTTAGCAATCAGCCCCAGCATTTT. Its translation: CASSLGGDFSNQPQHF.

The CDR3 here is CASSFLTSRDTGELFF. CDR3 DNA sequence: TGCGCCAGCAGCTTTCTCACTAGCCGAGACACCGGGGAGCTGTTTTTT. V and J are TRBV5-1 and TRBJ2-2; possibly TRBD2 for D (6 bases). Germline lookup yields CDR1 SGHRS and CDR2 YFSETQ. Deletions cut 2 bases from V and 3 bases from J, with 14 bases between. This CDR3 comprises 16 residues.

The CDR3 spells CASTVRAGKINTEAFF. The CDR3 DNA follows: TGTGCCAGCACCGTTCGAGCAGGAAAAATAAACACTGAAGCTTTCTTT. The chain is built from TRBV27 and TRBJ1-1; D is uncertain. The CDR3 runs 16 residues. Germline CDR1 reads MNHEY; CDR2 reads SMNVEV (reference sequence). V was cut by 7 bases and J by 2 bases, with 20 bases left in between.

CDR3 region: CASCPTSSDNEQFF. The CDR3 coding sequence is TGTGCCAGTTGCCCCACTAGCTCTGACAATGAGCAGTTCTTC. The chain links TRBV19 to TRBJ2-1, with D perhaps matching TRBD2 (6 bases). V was shortened by 8 bases and J by 5 bases, with 16 bases between the two germline ends. CDR1 and CDR2 (germline): LNHDA, SQIVND (reference sequence). The CDR3 sequence is 14 residues long.

The chain is built from TRBV27 and TRBJ2-5, with D perhaps TRBD1 (5 bases). The J call may be wrong; the DNA end is better matched by TRBJ2-7. Germline CDR1 MNHEY, CDR2 SMNVEV (reference sequence). The CDR3 consists of 18 residues. CDR3 bases: TGTGCCAGCAGTTTACGTGCTGATGCGTGGGGCCTACTGAGCGAGCAGTACTTC. It codes for CASSLRADAWGLLSEQYF.

The chain has TRBV11-1 and TRBJ2-7; D is perhaps TRBD2 (5 bases). Germline assignment: CDR1 SGHAT and CDR2 FQDESV (reference sequence). Trimming took off 0 bases at V and 7 bases at J, with 10 bases between the two ends. CDR3 length equals 13 residues. The CDR3 region has the DNA TGTGCCAGCAGCTTAGCCCTACCGGGGGAGCAGTACTTC. The encoded protein is CASSLALPGEQYF.

The genes are TRBV5-4 and TRBJ2-2, with a weak D call TRBD2 (6 bases). The CDR3 extends over 15 amino acids. Between the trimmed V and J ends, which lost 2 bases and 5 bases, there was a span of 13 bases. Germline CDR1 is SGHNT and CDR2 is YYREEE (reference sequence). Written as DNA, the CDR3 is TGTGCCAGCAGCTTACCCGGGAGCCTAACCGGGGAGCTGTTTTTT. It codes for CASSLPGSLTGELFF.

The chain is built from TRBV5-1 and TRBJ2-7; 8 positions agree with TRBD2. The V segment lost 4 bases and the J segment 5 bases; nucleotides outside the gene matches: 8. The CDR3 runs 14 residues. Germline lookup yields CDR1 SGHRS and CDR2 YFSETQ. The CDR3 loop is CASSTAGTRNEQYF. For the CDR3, the DNA is TGCGCCAGCAGCACCGCCGGGACTAGAAACGAGCAGTACTTC. Using reference TRBV5-1 and TRBJ2-7 for the parts outside the CDR3, the full variable domain is KAGVTQTPRYLIKTRGQQVTLSCSPISGHRSVSWYQQTPGQGLQFLFEYFSETQRNKGNFPGRFSGRQFSNSRSEMNVSTLELGDSALYLCASSTAGTRNEQYFGPGTRLTVT.